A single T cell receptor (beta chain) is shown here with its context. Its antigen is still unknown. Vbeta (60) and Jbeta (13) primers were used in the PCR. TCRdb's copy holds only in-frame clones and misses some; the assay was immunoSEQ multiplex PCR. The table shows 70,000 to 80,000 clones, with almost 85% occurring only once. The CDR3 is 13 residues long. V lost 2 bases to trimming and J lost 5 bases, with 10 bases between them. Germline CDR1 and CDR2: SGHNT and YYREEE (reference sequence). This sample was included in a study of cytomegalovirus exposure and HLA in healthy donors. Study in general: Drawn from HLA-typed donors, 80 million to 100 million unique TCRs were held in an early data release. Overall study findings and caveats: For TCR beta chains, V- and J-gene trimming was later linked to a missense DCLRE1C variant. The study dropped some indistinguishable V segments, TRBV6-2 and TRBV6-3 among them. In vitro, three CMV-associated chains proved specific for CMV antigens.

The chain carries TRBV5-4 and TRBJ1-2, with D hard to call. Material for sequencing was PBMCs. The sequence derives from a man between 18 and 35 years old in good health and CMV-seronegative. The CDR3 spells CASSFLPGYGYTF. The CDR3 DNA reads TGTGCCAGCAGCTTCTTACCGGGATATGGCTACACCTTC.